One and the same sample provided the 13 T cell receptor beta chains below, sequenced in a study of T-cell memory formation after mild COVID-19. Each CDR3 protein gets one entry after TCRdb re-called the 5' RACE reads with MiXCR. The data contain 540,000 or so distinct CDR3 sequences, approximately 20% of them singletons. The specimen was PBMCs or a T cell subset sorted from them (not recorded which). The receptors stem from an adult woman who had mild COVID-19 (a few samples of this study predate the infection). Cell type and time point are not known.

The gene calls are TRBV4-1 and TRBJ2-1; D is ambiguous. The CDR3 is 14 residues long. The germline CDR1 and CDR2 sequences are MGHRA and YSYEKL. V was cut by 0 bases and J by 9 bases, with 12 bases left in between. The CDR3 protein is CASSQEMEWSEQFF. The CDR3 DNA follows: TGCGCCAGCAGCCAAGAAATGGAGTGGAGTGAGCAGTTCTTC.

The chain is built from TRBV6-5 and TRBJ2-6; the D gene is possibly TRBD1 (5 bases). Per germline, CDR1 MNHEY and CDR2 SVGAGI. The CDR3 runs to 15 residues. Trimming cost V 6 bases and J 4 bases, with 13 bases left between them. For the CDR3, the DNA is TGTGCCAGCAGAAGGACACGGGCCGGGGCCAACGTCCTGACTTTC. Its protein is CASRRTRAGANVLTF.

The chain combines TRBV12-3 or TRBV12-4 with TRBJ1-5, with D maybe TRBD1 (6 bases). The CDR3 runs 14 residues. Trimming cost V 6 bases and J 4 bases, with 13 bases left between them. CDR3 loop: CASSQGQFNQPQHF. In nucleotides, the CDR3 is TGTGCCAGCAGCCAAGGACAGTTTAATCAGCCCCAGCATTTT.

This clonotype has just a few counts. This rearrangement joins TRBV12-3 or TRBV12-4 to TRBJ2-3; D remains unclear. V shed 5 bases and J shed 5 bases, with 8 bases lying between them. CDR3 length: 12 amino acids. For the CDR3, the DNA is TGTGCCAGCAGTCTCAAACGAGATACGCAGTATTTT. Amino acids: CASSLKRDTQYF.

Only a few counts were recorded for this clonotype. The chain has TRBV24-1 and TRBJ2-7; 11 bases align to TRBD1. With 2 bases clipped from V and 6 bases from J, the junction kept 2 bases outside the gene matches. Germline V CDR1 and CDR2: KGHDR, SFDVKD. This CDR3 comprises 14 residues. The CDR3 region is CATSDSGTGGEQYF. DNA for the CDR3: TGTGCCACCAGTGATTCGGGGACAGGGGGCGAGCAGTACTTC.

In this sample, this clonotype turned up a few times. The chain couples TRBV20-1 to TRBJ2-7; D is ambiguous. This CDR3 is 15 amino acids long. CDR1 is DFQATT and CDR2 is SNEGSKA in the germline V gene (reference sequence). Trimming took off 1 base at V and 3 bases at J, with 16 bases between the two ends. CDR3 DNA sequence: TGCAGTGCTAGAGGGATGGGCTCTACTTACTACGAGCAGTACTTC. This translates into CSARGMGSTYYEQYF.

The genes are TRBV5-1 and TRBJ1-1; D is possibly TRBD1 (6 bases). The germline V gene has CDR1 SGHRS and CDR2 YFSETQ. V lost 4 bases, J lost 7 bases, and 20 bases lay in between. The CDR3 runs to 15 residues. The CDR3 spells CASSIAGTQTFEAFF. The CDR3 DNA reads TGCGCCAGCAGCATCGCTGGGACACAGACATTTGAAGCTTTCTTT.

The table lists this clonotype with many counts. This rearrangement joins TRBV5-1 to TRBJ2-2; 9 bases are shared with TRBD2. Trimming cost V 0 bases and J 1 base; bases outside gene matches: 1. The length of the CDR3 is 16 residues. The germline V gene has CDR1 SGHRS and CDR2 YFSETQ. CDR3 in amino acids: CASSLVAGVNTGELFF. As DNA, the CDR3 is TGCGCCAGCAGCTTGGTAGCGGGAGTGAACACCGGGGAGCTGTTTTTT.

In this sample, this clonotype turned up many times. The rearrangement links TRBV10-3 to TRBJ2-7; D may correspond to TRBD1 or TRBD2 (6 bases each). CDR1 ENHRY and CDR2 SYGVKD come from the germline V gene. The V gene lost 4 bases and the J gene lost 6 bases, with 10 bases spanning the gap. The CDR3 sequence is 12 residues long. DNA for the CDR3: TGTGCCATCAGTGGAGGGGGAGGCGAGCAGTACTTC. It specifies CAISGGGGEQYF.

The CDR3 DNA reads TGCAGTGCTTCAAGCAGGGGGGAAGGACAAGAGACCCAGTACTTC. Residues: CSASSRGEGQETQYF. The chain has TRBV20-1 and TRBJ2-5; TRBD1 is a possible D gene (7 bases). V gave up 5 bases and J gave up 2 bases, with 18 bases separating them. This CDR3 has 15 residues. Per germline, CDR1 DFQATT and CDR2 SNEGSKA (reference sequence).

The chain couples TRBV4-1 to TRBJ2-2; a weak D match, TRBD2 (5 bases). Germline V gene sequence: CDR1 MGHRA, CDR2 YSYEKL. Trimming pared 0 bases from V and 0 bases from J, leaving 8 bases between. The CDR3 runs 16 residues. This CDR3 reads CASSQEPGTNTGELFF. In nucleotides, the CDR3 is TGCGCCAGCAGCCAAGAACCGGGGACGAACACCGGGGAGCTGTTTTTT.

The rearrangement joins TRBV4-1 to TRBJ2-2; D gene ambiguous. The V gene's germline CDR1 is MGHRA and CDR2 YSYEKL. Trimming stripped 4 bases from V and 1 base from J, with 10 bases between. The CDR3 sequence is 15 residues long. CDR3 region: CASSPVPRNTGELFF. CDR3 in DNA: TGCGCCAGCAGCCCCGTCCCACGGAACACCGGGGAGCTGTTTTTT.

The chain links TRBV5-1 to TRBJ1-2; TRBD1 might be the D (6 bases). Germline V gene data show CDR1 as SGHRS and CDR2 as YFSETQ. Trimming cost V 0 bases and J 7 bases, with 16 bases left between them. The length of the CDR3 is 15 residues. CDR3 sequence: CASSLEFGDMSGYTF. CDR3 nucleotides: TGCGCCAGCAGCTTGGAGTTTGGGGACATGTCTGGCTACACCTTC.